This TCR beta chain emerged from a study of T cell clones after liver transplantation. The wider study: Tolerant meant at least one year fully off immunosuppression without liver enzymes above twice normal.

The V segment lost 4 bases and the J segment 7 bases; nucleotides outside the gene matches: 4. CDR1 and CDR2 from the germline V gene are SGDLS and YYNGEE. The CDR3 covers 14 residues. TCRdb's copy holds only in-frame clones and misses some; the assay was immunoSEQ multiplex PCR. The sample consists of 60,000 or so clones, 71% of them appearing once. Unstimulated PBMCs were sorted into CD3+CD4+ and CD3+CD8+ populations. This chain connects TRBV9 to TRBJ1-6, with 8 bases matching TRBD1. This TCR derives from a human donor who received a liver transplant. Here the sequenced sample was CD4+ T cells from blood, taken before liver transplant. CDR3 region: CASSTTGENSPLHF. The CDR3 DNA reads TGTGCCAGCAGCACGACAGGGGAGAATTCACCCCTCCACTTT.